This T cell receptor (beta chain) was profiled in a study of blood T cells in healthy people across ages. Regarding the study as a whole: A roughly linear age-dependent decrease characterized TCR beta diversity per million T cells.

Trimming shortened V by 7 bases and J by 0 bases, and 25 bases separated the two germline ends. CDR3 size: 19 residues. The germline V gene encodes CDR1 GTSNPN and CDR2 SVGIG (reference sequence). Primed by a sample-barcoded 5' primer and a J-beta primer mix, a second PCR proceeded for roughly 6 to 12 cycles. All cDNA molecules were each tagged by a template-switch adaptor with 12 random nucleotides. Each CDR3 protein gets one entry after TCRdb re-called the 5' RACE reads with MiXCR. The data contain 650,000 to 900,000 distinct CDR3 sequences, around 62% of them singletons. Notes on this clonotype: Antigen specificity is unknown.

The receptor comes from a man aged 25-40 years in good health. V usage is TRBV30 and J usage is TRBJ2-6; D is possibly TRBD1 or TRBD2 (5 bases each). The sequenced sample was blood. The CDR3 region has the DNA TGTGCCTCACCTCTCGGATCAGGGAGTACCTCCTCTGGGGCCAACGTCCTGACTTTC. Amino acids: CASPLGSGSTSSGANVLTF.